This T cell receptor (beta chain) was sequenced for a study of T cell clones after liver transplantation. Study context: Post-transplant blood was tracked for graft-donor-reactive T cell clones identified in a pre-transplant mixed lymphocyte reaction. At least one year of complete immunosuppression withdrawal without enzymes over twice normal defined tolerance.

TCRdb's table, derived via immunoSEQ multiplex PCR, lists solely in-frame clones and lacks some. Among about 25,000 clones, almost 70% were seen once, and the ten largest hold about 3%. Trimming left V 3 bases short and J 4 bases short, with 12 bases between. The CDR3 length is 14 residues. Germline CDR1 is MNHEY and CDR2 is SMNVEV (reference sequence). As concerns this clone: What it recognizes is unknown.

Unstimulated PBMCs were sorted into CD3+CD4+ and CD3+CD8+ populations. Study-level findings and limits: These preliminary findings come from unstandardized post-transplant sampling times.

Sequencing was performed on CD4+ T cells from blood, taken before liver transplant. The sequence was collected from a human donor who received a liver transplant. This chain links TRBV27 with TRBJ1-1; no reliable D call. The CDR3 DNA sequence: TGTGCCAGCAGTTTTAATCACAGACCCACTGAAGCTTTCTTT. Its translation: CASSFNHRPTEAFF.